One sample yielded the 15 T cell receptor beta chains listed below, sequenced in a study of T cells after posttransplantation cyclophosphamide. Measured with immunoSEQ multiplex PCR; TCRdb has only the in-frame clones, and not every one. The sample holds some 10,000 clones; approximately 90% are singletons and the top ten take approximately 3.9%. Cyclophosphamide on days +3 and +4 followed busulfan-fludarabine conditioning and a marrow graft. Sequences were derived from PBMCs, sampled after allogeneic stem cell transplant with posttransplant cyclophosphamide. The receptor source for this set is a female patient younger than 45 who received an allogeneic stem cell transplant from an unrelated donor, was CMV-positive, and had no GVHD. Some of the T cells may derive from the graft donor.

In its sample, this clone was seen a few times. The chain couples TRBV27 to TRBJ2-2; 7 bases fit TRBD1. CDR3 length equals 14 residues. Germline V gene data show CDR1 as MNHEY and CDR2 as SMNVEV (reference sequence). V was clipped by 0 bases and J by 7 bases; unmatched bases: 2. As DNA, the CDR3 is TGTGCCAGCAGTTTATCTAGGGGGCGCGGGGAGCTGTTTTTT. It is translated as CASSLSRGRGELFF.

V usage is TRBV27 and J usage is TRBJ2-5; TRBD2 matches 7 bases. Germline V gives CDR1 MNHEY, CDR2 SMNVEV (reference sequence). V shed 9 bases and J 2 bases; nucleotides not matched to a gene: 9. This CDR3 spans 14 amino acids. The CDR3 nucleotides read TGTGCCAGTAGGGCTAGCGGATTTCAAGAGACCCAGTACTTC. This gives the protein CASRASGFQETQYF.

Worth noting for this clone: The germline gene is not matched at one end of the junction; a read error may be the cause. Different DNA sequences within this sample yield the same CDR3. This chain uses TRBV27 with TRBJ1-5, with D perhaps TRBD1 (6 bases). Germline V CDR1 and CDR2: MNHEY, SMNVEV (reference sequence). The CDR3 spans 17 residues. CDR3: CASSSGGRGGVDQPQHF. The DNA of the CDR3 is TGCGCCAGCAGTTCTGGGGGCCGAGGGGGGGTGGATCAGCCCCAGCATTTT.

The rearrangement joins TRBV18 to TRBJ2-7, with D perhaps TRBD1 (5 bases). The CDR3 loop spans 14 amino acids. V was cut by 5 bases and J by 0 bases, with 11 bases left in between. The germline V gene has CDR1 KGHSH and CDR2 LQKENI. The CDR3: CASSERTFSYEQYF. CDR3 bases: TGTGCCAGCTCAGAAAGGACATTCTCCTACGAGCAGTACTTC.

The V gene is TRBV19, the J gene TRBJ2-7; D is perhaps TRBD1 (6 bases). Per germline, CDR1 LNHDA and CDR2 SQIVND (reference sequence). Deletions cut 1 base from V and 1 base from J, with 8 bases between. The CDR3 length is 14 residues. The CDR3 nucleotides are TGTGCCAGTAGTATAGGGGGGCAGTCCTACGAGCAGTACTTC. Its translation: CASSIGGQSYEQYF.

The CDR3 loop reads CASSMEGRWYTEAFF. CDR3 nucleotides: TGTGCCAGTAGTATGGAGGGACGGTGGTACACTGAAGCTTTCTTT. The chain recombines TRBV19 with TRBJ1-1; tentative D call: TRBD1 (5 bases). This CDR3 region has 15 residues. V was cut by 3 bases and J by 3 bases, with 14 bases left in between. Germline V lookup: CDR1 LNHDA, CDR2 SQIVND (reference sequence). Together with reference TRBV19 and TRBJ1-1, the CDR3 gives the full variable domain: DGGITQSPKYLFRKEGQNVTLSCEQNLNHDAMYWYRQDPGQGLRLIYYSQIVNDFQKGDIAEGYSVSREKKESFPLTVTSAQKNPTAFYLCASSMEGRWYTEAFFGQGTRLTVV.

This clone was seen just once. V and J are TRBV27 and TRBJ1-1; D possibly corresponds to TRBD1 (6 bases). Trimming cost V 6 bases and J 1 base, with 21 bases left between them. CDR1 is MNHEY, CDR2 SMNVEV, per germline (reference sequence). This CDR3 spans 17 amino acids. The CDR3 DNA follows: TGTGCCAGCAGAGACTACCAGGGGCCCCTACCGAACACTGAAGCTTTCTTT. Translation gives CASRDYQGPLPNTEAFF.

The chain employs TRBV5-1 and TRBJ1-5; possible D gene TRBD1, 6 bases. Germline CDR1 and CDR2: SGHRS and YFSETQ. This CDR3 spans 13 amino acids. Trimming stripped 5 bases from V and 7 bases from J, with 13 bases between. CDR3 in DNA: TGCGCCAGCAGGCACGAACAGGGACAGCCCCAGCATTTT. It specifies CASRHEQGQPQHF. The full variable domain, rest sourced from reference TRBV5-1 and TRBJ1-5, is KAGVTQTPRYLIKTRGQQVTLSCSPISGHRSVSWYQQTPGQGLQFLFEYFSETQRNKGNFPGRFSGRQFSNSRSEMNVSTLELGDSALYLCASRHEQGQPQHFGDGTRLSIL.

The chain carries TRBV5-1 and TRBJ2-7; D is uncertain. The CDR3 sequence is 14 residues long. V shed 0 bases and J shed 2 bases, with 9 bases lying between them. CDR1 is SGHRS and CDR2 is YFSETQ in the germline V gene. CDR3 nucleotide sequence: TGCGCCAGCAGCTTGGAATTGTACACCTACGAGCAGTACTTC. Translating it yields CASSLELYTYEQYF.

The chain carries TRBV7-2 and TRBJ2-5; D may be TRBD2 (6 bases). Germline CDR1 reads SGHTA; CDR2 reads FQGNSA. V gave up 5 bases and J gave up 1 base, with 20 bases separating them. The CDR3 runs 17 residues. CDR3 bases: TGTGCCAGCAGCCTCCTGTGGACTAAATTCCCCCAAGAGACCCAGTACTTC. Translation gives CASSLLWTKFPQETQYF.

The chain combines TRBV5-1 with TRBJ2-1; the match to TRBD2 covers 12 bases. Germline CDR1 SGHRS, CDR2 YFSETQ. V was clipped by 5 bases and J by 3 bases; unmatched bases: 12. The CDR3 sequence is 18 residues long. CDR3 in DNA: TGCGCCAGCAGGGACAGCAAGACTAGCGGGAGAGGCTACAATGAGCAGTTCTTC. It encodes CASRDSKTSGRGYNEQFF.

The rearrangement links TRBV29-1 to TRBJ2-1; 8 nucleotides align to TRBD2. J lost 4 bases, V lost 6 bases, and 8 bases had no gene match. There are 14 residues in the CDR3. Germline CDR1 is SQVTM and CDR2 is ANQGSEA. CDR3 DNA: TGCAGCGTCGCAAGCGGGAGCCTTTACAATGAGCAGTTCTTC. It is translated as CSVASGSLYNEQFF.

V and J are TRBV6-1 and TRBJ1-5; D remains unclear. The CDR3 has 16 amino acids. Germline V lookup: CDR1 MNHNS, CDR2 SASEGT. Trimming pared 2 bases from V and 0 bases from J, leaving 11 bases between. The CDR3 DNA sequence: TGTGCCAGCAGTGAAATCGGGATCAATAGCAATCAGCCCCAGCATTTT. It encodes CASSEIGINSNQPQHF.

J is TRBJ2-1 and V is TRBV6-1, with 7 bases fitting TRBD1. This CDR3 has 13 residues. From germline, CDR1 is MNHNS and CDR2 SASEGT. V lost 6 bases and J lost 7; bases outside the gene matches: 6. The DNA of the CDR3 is TGTGCCAGCAGAAGGGGGCCTGGGAATGAGCAGTTCTTC. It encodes CASRRGPGNEQFF.

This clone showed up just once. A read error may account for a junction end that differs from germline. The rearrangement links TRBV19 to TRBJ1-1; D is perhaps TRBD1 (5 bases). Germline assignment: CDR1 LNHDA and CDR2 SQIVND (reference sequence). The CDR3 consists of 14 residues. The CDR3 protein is CASSIVRGVAEASF. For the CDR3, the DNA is TGTGCCAGTAGTATAGTCCGGGGGGTCGCTGAAGCTTCCTTT.